Listed below are T cell receptor beta chains from one sample, sequenced in a study of cytomegalovirus exposure and HLA in healthy donors. Data came from immunoSEQ multiplex PCR; TCRdb stores just in-frame clones and leaves some out. The sample records about 100,000 clones, around 72% being singletons. Source material: PBMCs. These receptors came from a male donor in good health and CMV-seropositive. Both conserved end residues are part of each CDR3. D genes are given only for firm matches. A row's size may be missing; if present it is once, few, many or a size class.

CDR3 protein: CASSQVLEGGGGEQFF
CDR3 DNA: TGCGCCAGCAGCCAAGTGTTAGAGGGTGGCGGGGGCGAGCAGTTCTTC
V gene: TRBV4-3
D gene: -
clone size: -
J gene: TRBJ2-1

CDR3 protein: CASSPQRGSGNTIYF
CDR3 DNA: TGCGCCAGCAGCCCCCAACGGGGCTCTGGAAACACCATATATTTT
V gene: TRBV4-3
D gene: -
clone size: -
J gene: TRBJ1-3

CDR3 protein: CASSFDRGNTGELFF
CDR3 DNA: TGTGCCAGCAGCTTCGACAGGGGGAACACCGGGGAGCTGTTTTTT
V gene: TRBV5-4
D gene: TRBD1
clone size: -
J gene: TRBJ2-2

CDR3 protein: CASGSEDRGYEQYF
CDR3 DNA: TGTGCCAGCGGCTCAGAAGACAGGGGCTACGAGCAGTACTTC
V gene: TRBV28
D gene: TRBD1
clone size: -
J gene: TRBJ2-7

CDR3 protein: CASSPTLLAGVRGEQYF
CDR3 DNA: TGTGCCAGCAGTCCCACCCTACTAGCGGGGGTCCGGGGGGAGCAGTACTTC
V gene: TRBV2
D gene: TRBD2
clone size: -
J gene: TRBJ2-7

CDR3 protein: CASSVAPSGGDQSYEQYF
CDR3 DNA: TGTGCCAGCAGCGTAGCCCCTAGCGGGGGGGATCAATCCTACGAGCAGTACTTC
V gene: TRBV9
D gene: TRBD2
clone size: few
J gene: TRBJ2-7

CDR3 protein: CASSPVGAGGFSYEQYF
CDR3 DNA: TGTGCCAGCAGCCCCGTTGGGGCGGGGGGCTTCTCCTACGAGCAGTACTTC
V gene: TRBV5-6
D gene: TRBD2
clone size: -
J gene: TRBJ2-7

CDR3 protein: CASSQDHRTGVGGYTF
CDR3 DNA: TGCGCCAGCAGCCAAGATCATCGGACAGGGGTTGGCGGCTACACCTTC
V gene: TRBV4-1
D gene: TRBD1
clone size: -
J gene: TRBJ1-2

CDR3 protein: CASSDRGVVTEAFF
CDR3 DNA: TGTGCCAGCAGTGACAGGGGGGTAGTCACTGAAGCTTTCTTT
V gene: TRBV27
D gene: TRBD1
clone size: -
J gene: TRBJ1-1

CDR3 protein: CASSSWGVTQYF
CDR3 DNA: TGTGCCAGCAGTTCCTGGGGGGTTACGCAGTATTTT
V gene: TRBV6-1
D gene: -
clone size: -
J gene: TRBJ2-3

CDR3 protein: CASSLHGTNTGELFF
CDR3 DNA: TGCGCCAGCAGTCTGCACGGGACAAACACCGGGGAGCTGTTTTTT
V gene: TRBV5-1
D gene: -
clone size: -
J gene: TRBJ2-2

CDR3 protein: CASSLVKRDRERTEAFF
CDR3 DNA: TGCGCCAGCAGCTTGGTAAAACGGGACAGGGAGAGGACTGAAGCTTTCTTT
V gene: TRBV5-1
D gene: TRBD1
clone size: -
J gene: TRBJ1-1

CDR3 protein: CASSVTAGHIEQYF
CDR3 DNA: TGTGCCAGCAGCGTAACAGCGGGGCACATCGAGCAGTACTTC
V gene: TRBV9
D gene: TRBD2
clone size: -
J gene: TRBJ2-7